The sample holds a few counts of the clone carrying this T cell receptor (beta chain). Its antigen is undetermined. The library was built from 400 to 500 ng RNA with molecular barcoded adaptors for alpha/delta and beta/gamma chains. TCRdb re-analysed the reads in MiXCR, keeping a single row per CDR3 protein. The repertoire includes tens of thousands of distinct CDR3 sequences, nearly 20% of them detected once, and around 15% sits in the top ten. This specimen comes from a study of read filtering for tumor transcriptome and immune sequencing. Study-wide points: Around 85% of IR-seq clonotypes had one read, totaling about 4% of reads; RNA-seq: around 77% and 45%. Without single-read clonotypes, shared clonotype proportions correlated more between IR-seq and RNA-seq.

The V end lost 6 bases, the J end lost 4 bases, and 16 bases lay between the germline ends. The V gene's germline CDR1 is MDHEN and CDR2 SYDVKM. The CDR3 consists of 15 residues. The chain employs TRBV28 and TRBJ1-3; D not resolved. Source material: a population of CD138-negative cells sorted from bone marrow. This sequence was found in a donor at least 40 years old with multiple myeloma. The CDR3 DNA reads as TGTGCCAGCAGACCAAGGGTATCGGAAGGAAACACCATATATTTT. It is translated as CASRPRVSEGNTIYF.